The clone carrying this TCR beta chain was detected only once. CDR1 is MDHEN, CDR2 SYDVKM, per germline. V dropped 5 bases and J dropped 6 bases, with 22 bases sitting between them. CDR3 length equals 17 residues. This entry belongs to a study of blood T cell repertoires in COVID-19. Overall study context: There were acute and convalescent COVID-19 samples, and they came from the United States, Italy and Spain.

Among Cohort 3 donors, those recovered had two negative PCRs, clearance, or symptom resolution. Original analysis: Estimation of nucleated cell counts was performed using reference gene primer amplification. Assay: immunoSEQ multiplex PCR; the TCRdb copy retains only in-frame clones and omits some. That table is the source of V, J and clone size, and D and trimming were worked out from the DNA. In the table there are a few hundred thousand clones, 80% to 90% of which are singletons. The material sequenced was PBMCs or T cells enriched from blood (not recorded which). V gene TRBV28 combines with J gene TRBJ2-2, with D possibly being TRBD1 (7 bases). This receptor was obtained from a woman between 45 and 60 years old who had recovered from COVID-19. The CDR3 DNA reads as TGTGCCAGCAGTGTAGCGGCATTAGGGGGCGGGTCCGGGGAGCTGTTTTTT. This codes for CASSVAALGGGSGELFF.